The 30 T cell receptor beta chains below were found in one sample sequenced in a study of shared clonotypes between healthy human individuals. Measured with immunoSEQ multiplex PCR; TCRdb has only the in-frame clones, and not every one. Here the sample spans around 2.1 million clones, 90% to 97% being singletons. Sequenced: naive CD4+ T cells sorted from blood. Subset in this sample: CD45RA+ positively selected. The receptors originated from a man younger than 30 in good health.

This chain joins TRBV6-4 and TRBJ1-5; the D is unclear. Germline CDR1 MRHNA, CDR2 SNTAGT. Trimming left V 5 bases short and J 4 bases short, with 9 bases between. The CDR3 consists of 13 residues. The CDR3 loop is CASSPGVNQPQHF. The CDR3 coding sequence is TGTGCCAGCAGTCCCGGGGTGAATCAGCCCCAGCATTTT.

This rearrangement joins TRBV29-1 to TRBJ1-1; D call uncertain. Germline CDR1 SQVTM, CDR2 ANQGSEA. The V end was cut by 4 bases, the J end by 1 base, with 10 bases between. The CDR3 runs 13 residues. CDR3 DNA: TGCAGCGTTGTGTCTGGGAAGAACACTGAAGCTTTCTTT. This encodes CSVVSGKNTEAFF.

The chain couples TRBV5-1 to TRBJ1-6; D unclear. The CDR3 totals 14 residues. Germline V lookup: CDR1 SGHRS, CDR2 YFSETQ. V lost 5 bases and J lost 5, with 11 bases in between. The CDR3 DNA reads TGCGCCAGCAGGGAGCAGTGGAATAATTCACCCCTCCACTTT. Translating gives CASREQWNNSPLHF.

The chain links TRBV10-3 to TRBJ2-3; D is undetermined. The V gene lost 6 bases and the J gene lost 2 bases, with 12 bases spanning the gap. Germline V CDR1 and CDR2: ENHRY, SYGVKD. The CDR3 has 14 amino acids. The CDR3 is CAIRGPPDTDTQYF. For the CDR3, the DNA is TGTGCCATCAGGGGCCCACCGGACACAGATACGCAGTATTTT.

The CDR3, as DNA: TGTGCCAGCAGTGAAGAGGTGGCAGGGGTTCCGCCCCTCCACTTT. Protein product: CASSEEVAGVPPLHF. The chain couples TRBV6-1 to TRBJ1-6, with D possibly TRBD1 on 6 matching bases. CDR1 is MNHNS and CDR2 is SASEGT in the germline V gene. This CDR3 is built from 15 residues. V was shortened by 1 base and J by 13 bases, with 17 bases between the two germline ends.

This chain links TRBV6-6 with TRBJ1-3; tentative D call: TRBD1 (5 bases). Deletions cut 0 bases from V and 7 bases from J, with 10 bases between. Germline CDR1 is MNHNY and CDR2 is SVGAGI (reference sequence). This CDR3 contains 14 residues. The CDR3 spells CASSYSPGRNTIYF. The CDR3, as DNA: TGTGCCAGCAGTTACTCCCCGGGGCGGAACACCATATATTTT.

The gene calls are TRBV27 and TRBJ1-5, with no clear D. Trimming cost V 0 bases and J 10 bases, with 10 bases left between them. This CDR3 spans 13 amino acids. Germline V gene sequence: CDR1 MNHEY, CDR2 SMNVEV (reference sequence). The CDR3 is CASSLSLLGPQHF. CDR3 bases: TGTGCCAGCAGTTTATCCCTATTAGGCCCCCAGCATTTT.

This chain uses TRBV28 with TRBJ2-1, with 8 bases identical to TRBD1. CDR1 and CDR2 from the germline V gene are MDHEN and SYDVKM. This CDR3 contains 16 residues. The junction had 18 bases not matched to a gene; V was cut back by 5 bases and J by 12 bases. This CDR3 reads CASSAPVIGRGLGQFF. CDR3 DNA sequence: TGTGCCAGCAGTGCCCCCGTTATCGGCAGGGGGCTAGGGCAGTTCTTC.

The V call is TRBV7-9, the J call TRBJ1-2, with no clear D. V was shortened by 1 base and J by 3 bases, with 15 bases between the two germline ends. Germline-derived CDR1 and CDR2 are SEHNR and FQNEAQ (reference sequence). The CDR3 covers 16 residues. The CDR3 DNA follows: TGTGCCAGCAGCTTAGACGTGAAACTCGGCGACTATGGCTACACCTTC. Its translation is CASSLDVKLGDYGYTF.

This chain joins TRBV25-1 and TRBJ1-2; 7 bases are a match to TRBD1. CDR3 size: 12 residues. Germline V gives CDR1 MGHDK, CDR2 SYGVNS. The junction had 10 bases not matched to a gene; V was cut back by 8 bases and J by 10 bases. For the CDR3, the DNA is TGTGCCAGCTCGGGGGACAGCCTCCCCTACACCTTC. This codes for CASSGDSLPYTF.

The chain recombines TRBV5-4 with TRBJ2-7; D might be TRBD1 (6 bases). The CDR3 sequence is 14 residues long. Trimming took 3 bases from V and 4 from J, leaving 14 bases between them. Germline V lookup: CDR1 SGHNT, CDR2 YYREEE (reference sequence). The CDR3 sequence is CASSSRTEKYEQYF. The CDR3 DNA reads TGTGCCAGCAGCTCTAGGACAGAAAAATACGAGCAGTACTTC. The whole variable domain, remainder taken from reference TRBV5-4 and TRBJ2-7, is ETGVTQSPTHLIKTRGQQVTLRCSSQSGHNTVSWYQQALGQGPQFIFQYYREEENGRGNFPPRFSGLQFPNYSSELNVNALELDDSALYLCASSSRTEKYEQYFGPGTRLTVT.

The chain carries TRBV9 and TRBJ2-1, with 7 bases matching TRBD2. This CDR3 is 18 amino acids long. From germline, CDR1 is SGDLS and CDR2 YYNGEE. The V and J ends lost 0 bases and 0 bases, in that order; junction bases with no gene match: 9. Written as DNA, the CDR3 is TGTGCCAGCAGCGTAGCGAGCGGGGCGTCCAGCTCCTACAATGAGCAGTTCTTC. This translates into CASSVASGASSSYNEQFF.

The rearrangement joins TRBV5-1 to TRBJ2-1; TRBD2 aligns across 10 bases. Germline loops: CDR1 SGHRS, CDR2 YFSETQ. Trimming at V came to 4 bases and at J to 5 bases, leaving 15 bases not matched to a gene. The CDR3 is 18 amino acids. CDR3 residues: CASSPSLAGEPVNNEQFF. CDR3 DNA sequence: TGCGCCAGCAGCCCGAGTCTAGCGGGGGAGCCAGTGAACAATGAGCAGTTCTTC.

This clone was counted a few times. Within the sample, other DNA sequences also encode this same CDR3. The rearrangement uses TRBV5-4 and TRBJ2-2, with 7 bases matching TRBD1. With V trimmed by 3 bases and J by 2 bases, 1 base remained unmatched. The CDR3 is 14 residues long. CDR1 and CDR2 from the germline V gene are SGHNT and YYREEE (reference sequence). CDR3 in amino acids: CASSWDRNTGELFF. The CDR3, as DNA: TGTGCCAGCAGCTGGGACAGAAACACCGGGGAGCTGTTTTTT.

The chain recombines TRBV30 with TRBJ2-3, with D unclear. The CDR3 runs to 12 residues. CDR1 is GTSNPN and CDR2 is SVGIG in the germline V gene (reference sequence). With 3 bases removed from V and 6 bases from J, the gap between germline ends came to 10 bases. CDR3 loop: CAWSPFVDTQYF. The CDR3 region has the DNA TGTGCCTGGAGCCCGTTTGTGGATACGCAGTATTTT.

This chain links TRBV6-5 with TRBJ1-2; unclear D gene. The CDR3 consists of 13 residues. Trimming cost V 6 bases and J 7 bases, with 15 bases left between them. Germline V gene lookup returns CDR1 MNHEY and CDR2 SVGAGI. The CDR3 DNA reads TGTGCCAGCAGAAGCCCCGTTACCAGTGGCTACACCTTC. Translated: CASRSPVTSGYTF.

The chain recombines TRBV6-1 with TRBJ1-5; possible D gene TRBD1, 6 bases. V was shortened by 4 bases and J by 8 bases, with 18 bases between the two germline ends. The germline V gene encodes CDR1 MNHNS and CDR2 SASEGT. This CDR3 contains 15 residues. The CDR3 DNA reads TGTGCCAGCAGTGTCCCAGGGGCCCAGCGGGAGCCCCAGCATTTT. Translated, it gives CASSVPGAQREPQHF.

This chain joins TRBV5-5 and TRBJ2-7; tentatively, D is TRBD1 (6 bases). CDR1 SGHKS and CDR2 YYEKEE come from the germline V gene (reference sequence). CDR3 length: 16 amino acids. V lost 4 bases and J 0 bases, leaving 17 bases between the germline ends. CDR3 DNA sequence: TGTGCCAGCAGCACGGGGTGGGACATCGGCTCCTACGAGCAGTACTTC. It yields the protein CASSTGWDIGSYEQYF.

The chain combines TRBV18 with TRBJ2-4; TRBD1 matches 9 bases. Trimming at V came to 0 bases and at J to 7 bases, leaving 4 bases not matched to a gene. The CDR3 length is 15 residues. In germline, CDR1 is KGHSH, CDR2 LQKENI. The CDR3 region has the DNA TGTGCCAGCTCACCACCAGGACAGGGGTCGAACATTCAGTACTTC. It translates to CASSPPGQGSNIQYF.

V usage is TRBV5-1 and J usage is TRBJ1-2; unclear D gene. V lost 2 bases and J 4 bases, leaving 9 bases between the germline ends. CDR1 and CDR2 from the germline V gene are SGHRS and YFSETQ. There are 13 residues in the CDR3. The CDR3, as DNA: TGCGCCAGCAGCTTTGACGTTCGCTATGGCTACACCTTC. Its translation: CASSFDVRYGYTF.

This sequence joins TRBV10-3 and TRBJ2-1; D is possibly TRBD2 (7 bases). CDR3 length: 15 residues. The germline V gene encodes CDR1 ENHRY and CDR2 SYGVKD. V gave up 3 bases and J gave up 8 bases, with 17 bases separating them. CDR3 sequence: CAISDTTGGFYEQFF. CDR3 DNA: TGTGCCATCAGTGATACAACGGGGGGCTTTTATGAGCAGTTCTTC.

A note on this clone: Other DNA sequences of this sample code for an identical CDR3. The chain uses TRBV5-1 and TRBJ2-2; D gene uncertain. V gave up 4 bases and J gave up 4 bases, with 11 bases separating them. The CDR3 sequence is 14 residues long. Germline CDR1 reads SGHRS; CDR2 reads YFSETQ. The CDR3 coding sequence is TGCGCCAGCAGCGTTGGACCCCCCACCGGGGAGCTGTTTTTT. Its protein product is CASSVGPPTGELFF.

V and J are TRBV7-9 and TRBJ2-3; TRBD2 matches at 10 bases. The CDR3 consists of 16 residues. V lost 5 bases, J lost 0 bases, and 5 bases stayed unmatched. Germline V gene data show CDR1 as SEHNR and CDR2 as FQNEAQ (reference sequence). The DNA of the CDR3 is TGTGCCAGCAGCCCAGCTAGCGGGGGTAGCACAGATACGCAGTATTTT. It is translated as CASSPASGGSTDTQYF.

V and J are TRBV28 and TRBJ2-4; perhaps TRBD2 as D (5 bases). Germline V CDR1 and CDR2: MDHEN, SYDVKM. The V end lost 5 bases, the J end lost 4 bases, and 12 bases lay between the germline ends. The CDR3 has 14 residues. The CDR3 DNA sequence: TGTGCCAGCAGTAAACACACGGGAAAAAACATTCAGTACTTC. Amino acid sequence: CASSKHTGKNIQYF.

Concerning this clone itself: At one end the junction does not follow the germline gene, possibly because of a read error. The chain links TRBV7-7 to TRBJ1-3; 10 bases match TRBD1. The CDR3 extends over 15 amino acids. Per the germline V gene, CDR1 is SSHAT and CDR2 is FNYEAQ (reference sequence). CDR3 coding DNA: TGTGCTAGCAGCCAGGACAGGGGGTATGGAAACACCATATATTTT. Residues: CASSQDRGYGNTIYF.

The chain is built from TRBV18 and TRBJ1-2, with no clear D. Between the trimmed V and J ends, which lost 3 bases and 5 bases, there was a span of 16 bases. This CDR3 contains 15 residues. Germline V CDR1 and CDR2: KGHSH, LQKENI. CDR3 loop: CASSPEKGVGYGYTF. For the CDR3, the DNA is TGTGCCAGCTCACCCGAAAAGGGAGTGGGGTATGGCTACACCTTC. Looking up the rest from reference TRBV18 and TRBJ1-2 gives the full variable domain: NAGVMQNPRHLVRRRGQEARLRCSPMKGHSHVYWYRQLPEEGLKFMVYLQKENIIDESGMPKERFSAEFPKEGPSILRIQQVVRGDSAAYFCASSPEKGVGYGYTFGSGTRLTVV.

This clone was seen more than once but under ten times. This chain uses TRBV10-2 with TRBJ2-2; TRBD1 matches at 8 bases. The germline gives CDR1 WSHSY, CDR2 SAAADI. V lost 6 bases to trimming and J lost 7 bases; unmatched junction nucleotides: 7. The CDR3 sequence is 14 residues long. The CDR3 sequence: CASSPGQGDGELFF. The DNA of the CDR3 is TGCGCCAGCAGCCCCGGACAGGGCGACGGGGAGCTGTTTTTT.

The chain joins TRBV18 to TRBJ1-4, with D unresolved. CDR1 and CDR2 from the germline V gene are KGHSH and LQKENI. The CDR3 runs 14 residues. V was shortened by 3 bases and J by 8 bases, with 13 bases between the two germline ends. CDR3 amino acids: CASSPTVGDEKLFF. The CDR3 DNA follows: TGTGCCAGCTCACCGACCGTGGGCGACGAAAAACTGTTTTTT. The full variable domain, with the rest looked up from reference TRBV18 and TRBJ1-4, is NAGVMQNPRHLVRRRGQEARLRCSPMKGHSHVYWYRQLPEEGLKFMVYLQKENIIDESGMPKERFSAEFPKEGPSILRIQQVVRGDSAAYFCASSPTVGDEKLFFGSGTQLSVL.

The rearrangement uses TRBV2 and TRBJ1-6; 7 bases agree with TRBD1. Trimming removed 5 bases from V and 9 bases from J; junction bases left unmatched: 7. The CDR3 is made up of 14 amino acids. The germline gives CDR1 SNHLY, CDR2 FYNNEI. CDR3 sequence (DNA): TGTGCCAGCAGTCCCGACAGGGTGTCTTCACCCCTCCACTTT. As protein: CASSPDRVSSPLHF.

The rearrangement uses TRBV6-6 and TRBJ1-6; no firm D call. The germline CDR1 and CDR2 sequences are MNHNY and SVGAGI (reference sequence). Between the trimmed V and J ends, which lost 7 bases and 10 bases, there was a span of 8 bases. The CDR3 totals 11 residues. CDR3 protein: CASKGGSPLHF. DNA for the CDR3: TGTGCCAGCAAAGGAGGCTCACCCCTCCACTTT.